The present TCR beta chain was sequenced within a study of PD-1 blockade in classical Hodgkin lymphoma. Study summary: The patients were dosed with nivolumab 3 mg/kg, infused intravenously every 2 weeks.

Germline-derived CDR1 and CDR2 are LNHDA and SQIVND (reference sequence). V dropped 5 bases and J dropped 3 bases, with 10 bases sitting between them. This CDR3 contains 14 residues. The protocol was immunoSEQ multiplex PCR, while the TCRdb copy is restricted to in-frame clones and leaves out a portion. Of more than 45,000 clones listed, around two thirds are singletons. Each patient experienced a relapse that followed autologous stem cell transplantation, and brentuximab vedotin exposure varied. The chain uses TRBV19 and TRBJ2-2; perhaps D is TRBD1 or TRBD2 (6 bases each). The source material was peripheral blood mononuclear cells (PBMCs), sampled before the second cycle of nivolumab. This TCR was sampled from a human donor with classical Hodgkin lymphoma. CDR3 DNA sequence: TGTGCCAGTAGTCGGGGGCTGCACACCGGGGAGCTGTTTTTT. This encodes CASSRGLHTGELFF.